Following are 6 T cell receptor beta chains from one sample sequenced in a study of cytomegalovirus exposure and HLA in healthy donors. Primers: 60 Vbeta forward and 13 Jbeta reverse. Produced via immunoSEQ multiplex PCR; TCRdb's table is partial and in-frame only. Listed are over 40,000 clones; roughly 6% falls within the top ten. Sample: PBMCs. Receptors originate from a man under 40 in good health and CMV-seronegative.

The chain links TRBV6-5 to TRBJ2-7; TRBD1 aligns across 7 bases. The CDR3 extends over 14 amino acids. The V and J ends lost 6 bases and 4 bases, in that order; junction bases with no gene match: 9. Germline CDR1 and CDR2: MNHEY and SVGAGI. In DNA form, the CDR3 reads TGTGCCAGCAGAGAACCCGGGACAGAATACGAGCAGTACTTC. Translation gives CASREPGTEYEQYF.

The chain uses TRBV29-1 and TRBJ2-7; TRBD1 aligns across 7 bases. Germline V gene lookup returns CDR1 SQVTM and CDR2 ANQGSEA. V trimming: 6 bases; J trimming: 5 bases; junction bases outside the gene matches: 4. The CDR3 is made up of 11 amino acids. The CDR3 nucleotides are TGCAGCGTGGACAGGAACCACGAGCAGTACTTC. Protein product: CSVDRNHEQYF.

CDR3 residues: CATSRDYGVMGTEAFF. The CDR3 coding sequence is TGTGCCACCAGCAGAGATTACGGGGTCATGGGCACTGAAGCTTTCTTT. The chain carries TRBV15 and TRBJ1-1; D remains unclear. Germline CDR1 is LNHNV and CDR2 is YYDKDF (reference sequence). CDR3 length equals 16 residues. Trimming cost V 0 bases and J 4 bases, with 15 bases left between them. The full variable domain, its missing parts supplied by reference TRBV15 and TRBJ1-1, is DAMVIQNPRYQVTQFGKPVTLSCSQTLNHNVMYWYQQKSSQAPKLLFHYYDKDFNNEADTPDNFQSRRPNTSFCFLDIRSPGLGDTAMYLCATSRDYGVMGTEAFFGQGTRLTVV.

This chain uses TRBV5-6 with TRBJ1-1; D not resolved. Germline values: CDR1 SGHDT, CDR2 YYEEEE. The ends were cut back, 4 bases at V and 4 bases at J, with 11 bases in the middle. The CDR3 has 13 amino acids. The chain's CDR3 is CASSGGRGTEAFF. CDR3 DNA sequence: TGTGCCAGCAGCGGCGGTCGGGGCACTGAAGCTTTCTTT.

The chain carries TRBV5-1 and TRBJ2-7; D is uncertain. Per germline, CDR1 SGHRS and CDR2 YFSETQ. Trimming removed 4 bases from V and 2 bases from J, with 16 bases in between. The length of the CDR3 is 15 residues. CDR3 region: CASSPDTLSTYEQYF. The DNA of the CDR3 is TGCGCCAGCAGCCCTGATACGTTGAGTACCTACGAGCAGTACTTC.

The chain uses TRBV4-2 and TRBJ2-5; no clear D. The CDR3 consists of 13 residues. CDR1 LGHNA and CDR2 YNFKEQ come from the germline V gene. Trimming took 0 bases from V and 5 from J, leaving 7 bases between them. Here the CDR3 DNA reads TGTGCCAGCAGCCAAGAATATGTCGAGACCCAGTACTTC. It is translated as CASSQEYVETQYF.